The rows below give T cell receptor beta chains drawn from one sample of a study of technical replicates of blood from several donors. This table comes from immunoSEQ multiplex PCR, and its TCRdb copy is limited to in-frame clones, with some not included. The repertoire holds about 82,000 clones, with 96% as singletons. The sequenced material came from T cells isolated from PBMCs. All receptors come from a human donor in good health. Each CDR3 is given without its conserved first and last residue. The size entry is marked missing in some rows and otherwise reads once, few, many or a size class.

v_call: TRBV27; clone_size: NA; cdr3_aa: ASSRGQGGSGYT
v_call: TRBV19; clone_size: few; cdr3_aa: ASREGAGSNLRNEQF
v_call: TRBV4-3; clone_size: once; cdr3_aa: ASSQVVNEQF
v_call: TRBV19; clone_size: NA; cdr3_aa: ASSPAGTGAEAF
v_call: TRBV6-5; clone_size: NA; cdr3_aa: ASSYRLASNEQF
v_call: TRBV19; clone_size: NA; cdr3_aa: ASSPGTGREVYGYT
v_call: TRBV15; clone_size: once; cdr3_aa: ATSMGLSGRLLEQY
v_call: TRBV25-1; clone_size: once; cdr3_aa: ASSEVTAGEKLF
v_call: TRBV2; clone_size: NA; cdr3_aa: ASRWGLAGVYNEQF
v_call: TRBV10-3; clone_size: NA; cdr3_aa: AISTGEGTDTQY
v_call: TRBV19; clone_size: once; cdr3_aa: ASFGTASSNYGYT
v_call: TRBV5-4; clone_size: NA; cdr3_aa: ASSSSSDPAGRETQY
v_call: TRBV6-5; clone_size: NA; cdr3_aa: ASSLDRNYGYT
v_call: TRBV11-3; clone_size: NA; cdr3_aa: ASSPLREAPEAF
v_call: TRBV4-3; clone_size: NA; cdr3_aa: ASSQEGVGQESYEQY
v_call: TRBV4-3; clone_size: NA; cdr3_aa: ASSQGTVINEQF
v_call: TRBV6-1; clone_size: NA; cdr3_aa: ASRTGTGILDTQY
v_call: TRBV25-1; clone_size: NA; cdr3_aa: ASIGNRGAF
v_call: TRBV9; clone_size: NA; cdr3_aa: ASKPGYSGKETQY
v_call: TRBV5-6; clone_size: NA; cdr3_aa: ASSVLGARMNTEAF
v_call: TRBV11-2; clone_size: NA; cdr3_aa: ASSLKISSWNTEAF
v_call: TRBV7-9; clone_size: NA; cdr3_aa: ASSWGNNAGRRPYEQY
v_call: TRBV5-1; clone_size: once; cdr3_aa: ASSTGQGQTDTQY
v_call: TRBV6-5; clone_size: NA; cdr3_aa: ASAGLAGGNEQY
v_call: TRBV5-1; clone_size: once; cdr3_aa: ASSVTSGTYEQY
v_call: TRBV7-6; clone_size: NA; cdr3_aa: ASSLNRVTNEKLF
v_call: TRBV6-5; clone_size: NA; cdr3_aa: ASSYSVGQGPGYT
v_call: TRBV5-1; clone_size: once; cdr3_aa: ASSSGDVGTDTQY
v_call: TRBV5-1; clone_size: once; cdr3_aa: ASSSAGPNEKLF
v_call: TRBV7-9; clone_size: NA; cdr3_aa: ASRSWDIYNEQF
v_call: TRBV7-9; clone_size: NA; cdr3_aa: ASRPSSGNEQF
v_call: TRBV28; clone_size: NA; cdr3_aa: ASSMTGTGAYGYT
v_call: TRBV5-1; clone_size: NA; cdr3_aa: ASSWAGLAGAHEQF
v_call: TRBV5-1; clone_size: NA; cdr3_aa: ASSLVGNPTNEKLF
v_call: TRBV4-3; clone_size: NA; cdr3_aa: ASSRLGTSYNEQF
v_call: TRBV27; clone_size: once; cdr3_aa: ASSLNFRGELF
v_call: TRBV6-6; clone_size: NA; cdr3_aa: ASGPGVWTDTQY
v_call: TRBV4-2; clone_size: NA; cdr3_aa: ASSQGAGFGSEKLF
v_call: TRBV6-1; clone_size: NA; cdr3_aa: ASSEQGATEAF
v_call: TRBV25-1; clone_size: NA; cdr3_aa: ASTGPGELF
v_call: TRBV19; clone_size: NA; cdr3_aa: ASSNADRTNEKLF
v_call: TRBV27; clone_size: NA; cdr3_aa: ASKRGSSYNEQF
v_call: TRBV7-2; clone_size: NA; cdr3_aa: ASSLVALADQETQY
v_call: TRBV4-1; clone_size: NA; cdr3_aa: ASSQGGLAGGDTQY
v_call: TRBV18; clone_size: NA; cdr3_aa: ASSPGGSGLKYNEQF
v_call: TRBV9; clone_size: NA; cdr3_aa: ASSVVWELRERERTYEQY
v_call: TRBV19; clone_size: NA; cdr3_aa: ASSIGQGTTQETQY
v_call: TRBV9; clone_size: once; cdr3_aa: ASSVEGAAGNTIY
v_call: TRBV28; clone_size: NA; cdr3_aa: ASSLRGHEQY
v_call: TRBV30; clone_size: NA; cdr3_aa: AWSSGVWPGELF
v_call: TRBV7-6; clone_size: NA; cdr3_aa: ASSSGGVVRYGYT
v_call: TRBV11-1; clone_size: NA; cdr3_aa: ASSAGTVQETQY
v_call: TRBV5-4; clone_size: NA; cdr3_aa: ASSTTGTGVDEQF
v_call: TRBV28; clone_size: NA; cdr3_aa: ASSFRKQRVSIDTQY
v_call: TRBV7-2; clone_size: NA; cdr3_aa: ASSFGTWAISGANVLT
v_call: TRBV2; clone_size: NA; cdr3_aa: ASSERSGMNTEAF
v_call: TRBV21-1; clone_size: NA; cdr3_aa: ASSKARTRREAGELF
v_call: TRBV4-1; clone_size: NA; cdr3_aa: ASSRSGTSGKGDTQY
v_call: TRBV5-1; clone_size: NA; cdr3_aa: ASSLDSGVYNEQF
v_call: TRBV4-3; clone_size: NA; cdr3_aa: ASSQDPLAPHNEQF